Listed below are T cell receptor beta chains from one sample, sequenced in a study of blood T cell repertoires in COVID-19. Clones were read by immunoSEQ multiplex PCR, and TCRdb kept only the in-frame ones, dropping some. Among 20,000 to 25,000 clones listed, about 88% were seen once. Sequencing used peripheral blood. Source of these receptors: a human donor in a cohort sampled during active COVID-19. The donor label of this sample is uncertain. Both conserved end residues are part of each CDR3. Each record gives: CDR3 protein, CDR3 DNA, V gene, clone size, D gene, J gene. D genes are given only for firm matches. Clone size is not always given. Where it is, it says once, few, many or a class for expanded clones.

CASSYSTGGIYEQYF	TGTGCCAGCAGTTACTCTACGGGAGGAATCTACGAGCAGTACTTC	TRBV6-5	.	TRBD2	TRBJ2-7
CASSYSVAALRNEQFF	TGTGCCAGCAGTTACTCGGTAGCGGCTCTGAGGAATGAGCAGTTCTTC	TRBV6-5	.	.	TRBJ2-1
CASMGTVNTEAFF	TGTGCCAGCATGGGGACAGTCAACACTGAAGCTTTCTTT	TRBV12-3/TRBV12-4	.	TRBD1	TRBJ1-1
CASSLFPGDYGYTF	TGTGCCAGCAGCCTATTTCCCGGGGACTATGGCTACACCTTC	TRBV14	.	.	TRBJ1-2
CASGGQGNTEAFF	TGTGCCAGCGGCGGACAGGGAAACACTGAAGCTTTCTTT	TRBV28	.	TRBD1	TRBJ1-1
CASSGGLAGTPSTDTQYF	TGTGCCAGTAGTGGGGGACTAGCGGGAACGCCTAGCACAGATACGCAGTATTTT	TRBV19	.	TRBD2	TRBJ2-3
CASSLNQGTYGYTF	TGTGCCAGCAGTTTAAATCAGGGAACGTATGGCTACACCTTC	TRBV28	.	.	TRBJ1-2
CASRRQLDTGELFF	TGTGCCAGCAGACGACAGTTAGACACCGGGGAGCTGTTTTTT	TRBV6-5	.	.	TRBJ2-2
CASSNRDTNTEAFF	TGTGCCAGCAGCAACCGGGACACCAACACTGAAGCTTTCTTT	TRBV7-9	once	.	TRBJ1-1
CAWSHRDTQYF	TGTGCCTGGAGCCACAGGGATACGCAGTATTTT	TRBV30	.	.	TRBJ2-3
CASSLSGQLNTEAFF	TGTGCCAGCAGTCTCTCGGGACAACTGAACACTGAAGCTTTCTTT	TRBV28	.	.	TRBJ1-1
CASSRGGGESEKLFF	TGTGCCAGCAGCCGAGGAGGGGGGGAAAGCGAAAAACTGTTTTTT	TRBV5-4	.	.	TRBJ1-4
CASSVSSLSGRSGHEQFF	TGTGCCAGCAGCGTATCTTCCCTTAGCGGGAGGTCGGGGCATGAGCAGTTCTTC	TRBV9	.	TRBD2	TRBJ2-1
CATSEHGQYF	TGTGCCACCAGCGAGCACGGGCAGTACTTC	TRBV15	.	.	TRBJ2-7
CASSERSFGNEQFF	TGCGCCAGCAGTGAGAGGAGTTTCGGCAATGAGCAGTTCTTC	TRBV10-1	.	.	TRBJ2-1
CASSEEAGHETQYF	TGTGCCAGCAGTGAAGAGGCTGGGCATGAGACCCAGTACTTC	TRBV2	.	.	TRBJ2-5
CATVHNLRSPLHF	TGTGCCACTGTCCATAATCTCCGGTCACCCCTCCACTTT	TRBV10-3	.	.	TRBJ1-6
CASSLEQTSTEQYF	TGCGCCAGCAGCTTGGAACAGACCTCTACCGAGCAGTACTTC	TRBV5-1	.	.	TRBJ2-7
CASSYSGGYSYNEQFF	TGTGCCAGCAGTTACTCGGGCGGGTACTCCTACAATGAGCAGTTCTTC	TRBV6-2/TRBV6-3	.	.	TRBJ2-1
CASSSSGRGLSTDTQYF	TGTGCCAGCAGCTCTAGCGGGAGGGGGCTTAGCACAGATACGCAGTATTTT	TRBV25-1	.	TRBD2	TRBJ2-3
CASSDSGRGNEQFF	TGTGCCAGCAGCGATAGCGGGAGGGGCAATGAGCAGTTCTTC	TRBV9	few	TRBD2	TRBJ2-1
CASILGPGGDYGYTF	TGTGCCAGCATCCTCGGGCCCGGGGGTGACTATGGCTACACCTTC	TRBV5-6	.	.	TRBJ1-2
CASSFGLARPETQYF	TGTGCCAGCAGTTTCGGACTAGCGAGGCCGGAGACCCAGTACTTC	TRBV5-6	.	TRBD2	TRBJ2-5
CASSEAMGDRGTDTQYF	TGTGCCAGCAGTGAAGCGATGGGGGACAGGGGCACAGATACGCAGTATTTT	TRBV6-1	.	TRBD1	TRBJ2-3
CASSSRQGGVTEAFF	TGTGCCAGCAGCTCAAGACAGGGGGGGGTCACTGAAGCTTTCTTT	TRBV7-2	.	TRBD1	TRBJ1-1
CASSASWTVSNEKLFF	TGTGCCAGCAGTGCCTCTTGGACAGTATCTAATGAAAAACTGTTTTTT	TRBV6-1	once	.	TRBJ1-4
CASSLGQAAAGNTIYF	TGCGCCAGCAGCTTGGGACAGGCAGCTGCTGGAAACACCATATATTTT	TRBV5-1	.	.	TRBJ1-3
CASSPRTSGNSYNEQFF	TGTGCCAGCAGTCCTCGGACTAGCGGTAACTCCTACAATGAGCAGTTCTTC	TRBV6-6	.	TRBD2	TRBJ2-1
CASSPRTDRYQETQYF	TGTGCCAGCAGTCCCCGAACAGACCGGTACCAAGAGACCCAGTACTTC	TRBV27	few	.	TRBJ2-5
CASSERQGNTEAFF	TGTGCCAGCAGTGAAAGACAGGGGAACACTGAAGCTTTCTTT	TRBV2	.	TRBD1	TRBJ1-1
CASSPLGGAHTEAFF	TGCGCCAGCAGCCCTCTGGGGGGGGCCCACACTGAAGCTTTCTTT	TRBV5-1	.	.	TRBJ1-1
CASSSAGLGYNEQFF	TGTGCCAGCAGCTCAGCGGGACTAGGCTACAATGAGCAGTTCTTC	TRBV11-2	.	TRBD2	TRBJ2-1
CAWRVSGSTDTQYF	TGTGCCTGGAGGGTTAGCGGGAGCACAGATACGCAGTATTTT	TRBV30	.	TRBD2	TRBJ2-3
CASSQDPVFNYGYTF	TGCGCCAGCAGCCAAGATCCCGTATTTAACTATGGCTACACCTTC	TRBV4-1	.	.	TRBJ1-2
CASSSVGQGVWDIQYF	TGCGCCAGCAGCTCCGTCGGACAGGGGGTTTGGGACATTCAGTACTTC	TRBV5-1	.	TRBD1	TRBJ2-4
CASSLRLAGVEAGHEQFF	TGTGCCAGCAGCCTCAGACTAGCGGGAGTTGAGGCTGGACATGAGCAGTTCTTC	TRBV3-1/TRBV3-2	.	TRBD2	TRBJ2-1
CATSDRDREHEQYF	TGTGCCACCAGTGACCGGGACAGGGAGCACGAGCAGTACTTC	TRBV24-1	.	TRBD1	TRBJ2-7
CASSLGQSRNEQFF	TGTGCCAGCAGCCTAGGACAGTCGAGGAATGAGCAGTTCTTC	TRBV3-1/TRBV3-2	once	.	TRBJ2-1
CAWSSPAGQGLGTEAFF	TGTGCCTGGAGTTCTCCTGCGGGACAGGGATTGGGTACTGAAGCTTTCTTT	TRBV30	.	TRBD1	TRBJ1-1